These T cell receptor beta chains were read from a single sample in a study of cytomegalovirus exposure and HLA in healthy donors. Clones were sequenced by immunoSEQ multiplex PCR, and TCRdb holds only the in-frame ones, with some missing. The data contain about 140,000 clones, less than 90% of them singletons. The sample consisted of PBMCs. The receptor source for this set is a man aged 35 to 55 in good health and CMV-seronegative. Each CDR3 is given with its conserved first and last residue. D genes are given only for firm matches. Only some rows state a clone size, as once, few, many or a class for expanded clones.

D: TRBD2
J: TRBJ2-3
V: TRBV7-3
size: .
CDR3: CASSLTMSSGGPSTDTQYF
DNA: TGTGCCAGCAGCTTAACAATGTCTAGCGGGGGGCCGAGCACAGATACGCAGTATTTT

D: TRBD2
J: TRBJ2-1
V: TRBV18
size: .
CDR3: CASSLRGAGEVYNEQFF
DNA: TGTGCCAGCTCCCTTCGGGGTGCGGGAGAGGTCTACAATGAGCAGTTCTTC

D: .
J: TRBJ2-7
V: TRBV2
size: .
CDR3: CASSGGTYSYEQYF
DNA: TGTGCCAGCAGTGGGGGGACTTACTCCTACGAGCAGTACTTC

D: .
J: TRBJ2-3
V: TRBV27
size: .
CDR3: CASSYRNPTDTQYF
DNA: TGTGCCAGCAGTTACAGGAATCCCACAGATACGCAGTATTTT

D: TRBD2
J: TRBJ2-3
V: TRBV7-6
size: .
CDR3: CASSSGLARISTDTQYF
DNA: TGTGCCAGCAGCTCAGGACTAGCGAGAATTAGCACAGATACGCAGTATTTT

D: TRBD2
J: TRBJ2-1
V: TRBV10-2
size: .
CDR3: CASREEYNEQFF
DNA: TGCGCCAGCCGGGAGGAATACAATGAGCAGTTCTTC

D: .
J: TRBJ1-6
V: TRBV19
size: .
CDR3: CASSPSRDRAGGNSPLHF
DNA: TGTGCCAGTAGTCCCTCCCGGGACCGCGCCGGGGGGAATTCACCCCTCCACTTT

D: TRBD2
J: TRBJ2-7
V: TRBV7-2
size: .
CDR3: CASSGGGPGSYEQYF
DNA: TGTGCCAGCAGTGGCGGGGGACCGGGCTCCTACGAGCAGTACTTC

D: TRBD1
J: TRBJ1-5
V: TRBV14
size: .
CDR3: CASSQTGTGAGGPQHF
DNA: TGTGCCAGCAGCCAGACTGGGACAGGGGCCGGGGGGCCCCAGCATTTT

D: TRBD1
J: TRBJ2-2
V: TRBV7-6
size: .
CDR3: CASSPMTGTTGELFF
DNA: TGTGCCAGCAGTCCTATGACAGGGACCACCGGGGAGCTGTTTTTT

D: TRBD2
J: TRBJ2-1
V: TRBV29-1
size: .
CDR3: CSVHSGELYNEQFF
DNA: TGCAGCGTCCACAGCGGGGAGCTATACAATGAGCAGTTCTTC

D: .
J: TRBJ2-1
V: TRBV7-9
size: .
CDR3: CASSSGRGEQFF
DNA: TGTGCCAGCAGCTCCGGACGGGGGGAGCAGTTCTTC

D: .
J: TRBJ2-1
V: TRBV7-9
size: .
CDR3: CSSSLETGQFF
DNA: TGTTCCAGCAGCTTGGAAACAGGCCAGTTCTTC

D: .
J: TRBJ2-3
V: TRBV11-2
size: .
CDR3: CASSLEGRGNTDTQYF
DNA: TGTGCCAGCAGCTTAGAGGGCAGGGGCAACACAGATACGCAGTATTTT

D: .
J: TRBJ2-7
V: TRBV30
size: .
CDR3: CAWSVGDSGQYF
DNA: TGTGCCTGGAGTGTAGGGGATTCAGGGCAGTACTTC

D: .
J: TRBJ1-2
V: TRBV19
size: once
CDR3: CASLLPGSYGYTF
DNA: TGTGCCAGTCTTCTCCCAGGGTCATATGGCTACACCTTC

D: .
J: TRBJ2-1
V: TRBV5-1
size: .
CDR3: CASSEGVANEQFF
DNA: TGCGCCAGCTCTGAGGGGGTTGCCAATGAGCAGTTCTTC

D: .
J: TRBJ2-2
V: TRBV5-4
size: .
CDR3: CASSPPGSARTGELFF
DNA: TGTGCCAGCAGCCCCCCCGGTAGCGCTCGGACCGGGGAGCTGTTTTTT

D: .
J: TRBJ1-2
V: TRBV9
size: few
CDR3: CASSVAGDYGYTF
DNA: TGTGCCAGCAGCGTAGCGGGAGACTATGGCTACACCTTC

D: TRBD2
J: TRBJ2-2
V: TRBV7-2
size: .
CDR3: CASSLTSGGQGWGTGELFF
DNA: TGTGCCAGCAGCTTAACTAGCGGGGGCCAGGGTTGGGGCACCGGGGAGCTGTTTTTT

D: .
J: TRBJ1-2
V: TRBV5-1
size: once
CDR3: CASSDVGGDYGYTF
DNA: TGCGCCAGCAGCGACGTGGGGGGTGACTATGGCTACACCTTC

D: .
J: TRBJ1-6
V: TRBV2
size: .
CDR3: CASSDSFNSPLHF
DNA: TGTGCCAGCAGCGACAGTTTCAATTCACCCCTCCACTTT

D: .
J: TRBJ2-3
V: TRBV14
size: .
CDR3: CASSLIPDTQYF
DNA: TGTGCCAGCAGTCTAATACCAGATACGCAGTATTTT

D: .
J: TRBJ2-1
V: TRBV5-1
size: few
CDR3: CASSLAKLDRLFF
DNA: TGCGCCAGCAGCTTGGCCAAACTAGATAGGCTGTTCTTC

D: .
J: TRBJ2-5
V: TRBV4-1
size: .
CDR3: CASSQVGQSQETQYF
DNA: TGCGCCAGCAGCCAAGTCGGACAGTCACAGGAGACCCAGTACTTC

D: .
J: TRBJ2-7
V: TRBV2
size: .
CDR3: CASRGGIRAYEQYF
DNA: TGTGCCAGCAGGGGGGGTATAAGGGCCTACGAGCAGTACTTC

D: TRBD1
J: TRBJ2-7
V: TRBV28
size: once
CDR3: CASSSAFAGTGVFYEQYF
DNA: TGTGCCAGCAGTTCTGCATTCGCCGGGACAGGGGTTTTCTACGAGCAGTACTTC

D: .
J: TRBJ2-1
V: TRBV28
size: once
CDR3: CASREDRTTNNEQFF
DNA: TGTGCCAGCAGGGAAGACAGGACCACAAACAATGAGCAGTTCTTC

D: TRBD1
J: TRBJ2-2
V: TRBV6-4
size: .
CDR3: CASSDSGTANTGELFF
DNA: TGTGCCAGCAGTGACTCCGGGACAGCGAACACCGGGGAGCTGTTTTTT

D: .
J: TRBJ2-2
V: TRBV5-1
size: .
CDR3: CASSLGGYDGELFF
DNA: TGCGCCAGCAGCTTGGGCGGGTATGACGGGGAGCTGTTTTTT

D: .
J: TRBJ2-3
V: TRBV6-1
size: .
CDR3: CASSGRGAGNTDTQYF
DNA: TGTGCCAGCAGTGGCCGGGGGGCAGGGAACACAGATACGCAGTATTTT

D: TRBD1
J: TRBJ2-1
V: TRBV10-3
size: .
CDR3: CAISEDRAGNEQFF
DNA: TGTGCCATCAGTGAGGACAGGGCTGGGAATGAGCAGTTCTTC

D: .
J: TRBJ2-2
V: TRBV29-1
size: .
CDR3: CSVGGVNTGELFF
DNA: TGCAGCGTTGGGGGGGTGAACACCGGGGAGCTGTTTTTT

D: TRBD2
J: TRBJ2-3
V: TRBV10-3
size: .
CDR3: CATASLAGDTDTQYF
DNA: TGTGCCACCGCCAGCCTAGCGGGGGACACAGATACGCAGTATTTT

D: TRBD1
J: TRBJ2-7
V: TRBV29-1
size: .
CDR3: CSVGQGPSYEQYF
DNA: TGCAGCGTCGGACAGGGGCCTTCCTACGAGCAGTACTTC

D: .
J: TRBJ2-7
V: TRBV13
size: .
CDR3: CASSSTYEQYF
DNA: TGTGCCAGCAGCTCTACCTACGAGCAGTACTTC

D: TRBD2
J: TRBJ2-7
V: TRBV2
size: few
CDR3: CARGGVGSGGEQYF
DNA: TGTGCCAGGGGGGGGGTGGGGAGTGGCGGCGAGCAGTACTTC

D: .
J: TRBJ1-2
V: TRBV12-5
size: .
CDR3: CASVFGGANYGYTF
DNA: TGTGCTAGTGTCTTTGGGGGGGCGAACTATGGCTACACCTTC

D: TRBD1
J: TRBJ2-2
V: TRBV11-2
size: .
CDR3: CASSPRGQANTGELFF
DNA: TGTGCCAGCAGCCCAAGGGGACAGGCGAACACCGGGGAGCTGTTTTTT

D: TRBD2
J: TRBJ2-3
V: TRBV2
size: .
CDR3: CASSEVLAGDTQYF
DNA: TGTGCCAGCAGTGAAGTGCTAGCGGGGGATACGCAGTATTTT

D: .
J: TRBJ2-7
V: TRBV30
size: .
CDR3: CAWNQGGPYEQYF
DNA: TGTGCCTGGAACCAGGGGGGTCCCTACGAGCAGTACTTC

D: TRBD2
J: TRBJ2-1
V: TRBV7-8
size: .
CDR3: CASSLVGLAGVNEQFF
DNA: TGTGCCAGCAGCTTAGTGGGCCTAGCGGGGGTCAATGAGCAGTTCTTC

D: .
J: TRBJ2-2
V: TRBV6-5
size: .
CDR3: CASSPGTLNTGELFF
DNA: TGTGCCAGCAGCCCCGGGACTTTAAACACCGGGGAGCTGTTTTTT

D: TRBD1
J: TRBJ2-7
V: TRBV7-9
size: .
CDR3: CASSPGQGNYEQYF
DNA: TGTGCCAGCAGCCCCGGACAGGGCAACTACGAGCAGTACTTC

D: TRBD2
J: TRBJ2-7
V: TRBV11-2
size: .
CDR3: CASSWEGSGYEQYF
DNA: TGTGCCAGCAGCTGGGAGGGATCAGGCTACGAGCAGTACTTC

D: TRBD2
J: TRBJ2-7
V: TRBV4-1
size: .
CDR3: CASSQGVGLAGENYEQYF
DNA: TGCGCCAGCAGCCAAGGGGTTGGACTAGCGGGAGAGAACTACGAGCAGTACTTC